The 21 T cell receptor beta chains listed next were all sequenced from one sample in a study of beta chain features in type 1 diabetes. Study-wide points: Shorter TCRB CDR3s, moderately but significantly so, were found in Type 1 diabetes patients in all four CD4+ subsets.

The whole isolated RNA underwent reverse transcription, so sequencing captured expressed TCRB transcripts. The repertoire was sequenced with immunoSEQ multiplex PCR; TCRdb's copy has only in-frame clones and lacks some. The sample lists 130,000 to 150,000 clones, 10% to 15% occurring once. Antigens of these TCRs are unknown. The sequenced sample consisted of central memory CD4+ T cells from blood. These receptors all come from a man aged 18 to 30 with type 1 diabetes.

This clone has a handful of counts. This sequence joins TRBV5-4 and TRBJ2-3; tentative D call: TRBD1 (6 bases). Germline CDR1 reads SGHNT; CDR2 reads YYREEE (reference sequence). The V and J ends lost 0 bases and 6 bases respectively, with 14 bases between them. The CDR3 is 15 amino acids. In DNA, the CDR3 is TGTGCCAGCAGCTTGGAACACAGGGCGGCGGATACGCAGTATTTT. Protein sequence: CASSLEHRAADTQYF.

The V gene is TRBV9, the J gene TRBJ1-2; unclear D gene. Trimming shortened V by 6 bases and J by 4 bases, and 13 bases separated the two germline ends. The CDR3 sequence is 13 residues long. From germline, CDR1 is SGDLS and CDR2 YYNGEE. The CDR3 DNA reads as TGTGCCAGCACCTCCTCGACAATCTATGGCTACACCTTC. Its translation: CASTSSTIYGYTF.

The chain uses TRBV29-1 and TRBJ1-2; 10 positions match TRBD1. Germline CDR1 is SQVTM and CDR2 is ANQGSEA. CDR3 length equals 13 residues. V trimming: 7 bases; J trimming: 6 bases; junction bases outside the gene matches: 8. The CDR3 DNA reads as TGCAGCGCCGCCACGGGACAGGGGAATGGCTACACCTTC. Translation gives CSAATGQGNGYTF.

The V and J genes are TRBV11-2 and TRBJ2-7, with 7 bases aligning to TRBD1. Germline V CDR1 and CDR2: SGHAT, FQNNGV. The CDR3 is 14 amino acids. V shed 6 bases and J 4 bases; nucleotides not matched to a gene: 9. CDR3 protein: CASSSGTVLYEQYF. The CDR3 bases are TGTGCCAGCAGTTCCGGGACAGTTTTATACGAGCAGTACTTC.

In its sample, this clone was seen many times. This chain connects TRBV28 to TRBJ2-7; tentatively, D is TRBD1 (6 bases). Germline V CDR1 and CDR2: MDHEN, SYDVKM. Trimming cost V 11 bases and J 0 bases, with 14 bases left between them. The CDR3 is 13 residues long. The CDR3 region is CAAAGQSSYEQYF. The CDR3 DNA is TGTGCCGCGGCCGGACAGAGCTCCTACGAGCAGTACTTC.

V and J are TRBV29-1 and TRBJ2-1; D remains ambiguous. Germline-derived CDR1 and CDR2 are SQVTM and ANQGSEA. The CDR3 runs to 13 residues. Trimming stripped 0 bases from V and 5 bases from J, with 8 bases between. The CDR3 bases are TGCAGCGTTGAAGAGCGCAGCAACAATGAGCAGTTCTTC. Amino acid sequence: CSVEERSNNEQFF.

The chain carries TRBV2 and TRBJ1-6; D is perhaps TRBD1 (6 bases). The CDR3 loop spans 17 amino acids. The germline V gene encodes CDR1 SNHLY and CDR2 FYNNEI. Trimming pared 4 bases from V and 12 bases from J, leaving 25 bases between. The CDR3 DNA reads TGTGCCAGCAGTGCTACCCAAGTCCCGGGGGCGCGGATACCCCTCCACTTT. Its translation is CASSATQVPGARIPLHF.

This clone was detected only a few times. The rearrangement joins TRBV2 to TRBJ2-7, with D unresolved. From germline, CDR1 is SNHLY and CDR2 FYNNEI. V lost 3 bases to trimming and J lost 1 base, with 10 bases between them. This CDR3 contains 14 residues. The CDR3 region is CASSEALLSYEQYF. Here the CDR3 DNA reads TGTGCCAGCAGTGAGGCACTCCTATCCTACGAGCAGTACTTC.

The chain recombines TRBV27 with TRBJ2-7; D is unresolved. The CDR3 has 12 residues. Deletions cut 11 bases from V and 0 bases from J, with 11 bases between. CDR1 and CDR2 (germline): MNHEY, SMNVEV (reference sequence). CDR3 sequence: CASAENSYEQYF. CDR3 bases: TGTGCCTCGGCCGAAAACTCCTACGAGCAGTACTTC.

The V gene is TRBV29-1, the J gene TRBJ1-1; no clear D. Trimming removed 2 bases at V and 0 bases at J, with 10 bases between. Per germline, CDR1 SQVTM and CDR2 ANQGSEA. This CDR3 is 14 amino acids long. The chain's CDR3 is CSVEKGLMNTEAFF. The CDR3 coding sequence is TGCAGCGTTGAAAAGGGCCTCATGAACACTGAAGCTTTCTTT.

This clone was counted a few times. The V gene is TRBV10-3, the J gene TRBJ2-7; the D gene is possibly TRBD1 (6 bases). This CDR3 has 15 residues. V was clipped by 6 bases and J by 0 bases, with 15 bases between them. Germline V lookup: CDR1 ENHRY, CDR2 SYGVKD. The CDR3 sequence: CAISQSGVSSYEQYF. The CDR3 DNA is TGTGCCATCAGCCAGTCAGGGGTAAGCTCCTACGAGCAGTACTTC.

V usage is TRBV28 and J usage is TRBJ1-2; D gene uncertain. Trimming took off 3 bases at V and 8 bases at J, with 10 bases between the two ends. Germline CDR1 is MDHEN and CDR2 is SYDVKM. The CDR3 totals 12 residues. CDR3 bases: TGTGCCAGCAGTTTCAACAGCAGGGGCTACACCTTC. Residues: CASSFNSRGYTF.

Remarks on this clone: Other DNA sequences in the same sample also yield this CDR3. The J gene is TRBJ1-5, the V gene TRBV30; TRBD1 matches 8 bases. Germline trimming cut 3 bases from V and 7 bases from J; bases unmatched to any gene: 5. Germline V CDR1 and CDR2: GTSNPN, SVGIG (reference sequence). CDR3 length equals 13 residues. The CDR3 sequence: CAWRGQGGQPQHF. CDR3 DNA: TGTGCCTGGAGAGGACAGGGTGGACAGCCCCAGCATTTT.

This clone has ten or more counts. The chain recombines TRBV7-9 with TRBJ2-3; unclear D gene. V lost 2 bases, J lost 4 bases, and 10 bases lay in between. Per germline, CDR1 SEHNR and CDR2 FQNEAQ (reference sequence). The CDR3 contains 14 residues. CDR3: CASSLRAGSDTQYF. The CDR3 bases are TGTGCCAGCAGCTTAAGGGCAGGCTCAGATACGCAGTATTTT.

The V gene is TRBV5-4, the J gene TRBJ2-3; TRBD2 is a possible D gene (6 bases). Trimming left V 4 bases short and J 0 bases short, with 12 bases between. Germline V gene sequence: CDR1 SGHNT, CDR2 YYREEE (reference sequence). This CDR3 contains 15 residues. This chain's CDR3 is CASSQGTASTDTQYF. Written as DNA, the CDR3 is TGTGCCAGCAGCCAAGGGACTGCTAGCACAGATACGCAGTATTTT.

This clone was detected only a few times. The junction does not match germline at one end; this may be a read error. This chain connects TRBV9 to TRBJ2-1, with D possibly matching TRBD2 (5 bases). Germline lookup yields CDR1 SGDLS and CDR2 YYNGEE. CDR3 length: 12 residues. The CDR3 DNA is TGTGCCAGCAGCGACAATCTAGGGAGAAGGATCTTC. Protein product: CASSDNLGRRIF.

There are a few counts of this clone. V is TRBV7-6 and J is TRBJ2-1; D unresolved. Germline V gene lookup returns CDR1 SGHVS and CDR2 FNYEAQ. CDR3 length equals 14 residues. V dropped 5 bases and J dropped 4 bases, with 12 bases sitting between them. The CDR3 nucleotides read TGTGCCAGCAGCCTCAACCTTAGGTACAATGAGCAGTTCTTC. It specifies CASSLNLRYNEQFF.

The CDR3 loop is CASSYAGEAEAFF. The CDR3 bases are TGTGCCAGCAGCTACGCTGGGGAGGCTGAAGCTTTCTTT. This rearrangement joins TRBV9 to TRBJ1-1; D uncertain. The germline gives CDR1 SGDLS, CDR2 YYNGEE. CDR3 size: 13 residues. Trimming shortened V by 4 bases and J by 6 bases, and 13 bases separated the two germline ends.

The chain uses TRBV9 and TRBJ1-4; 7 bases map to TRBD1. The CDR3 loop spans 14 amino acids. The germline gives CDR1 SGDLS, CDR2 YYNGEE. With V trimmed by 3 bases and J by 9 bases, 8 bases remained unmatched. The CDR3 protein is CASSGQGGPKKLFF. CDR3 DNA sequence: TGTGCCAGCAGCGGACAGGGAGGGCCGAAAAAACTGTTTTTT.

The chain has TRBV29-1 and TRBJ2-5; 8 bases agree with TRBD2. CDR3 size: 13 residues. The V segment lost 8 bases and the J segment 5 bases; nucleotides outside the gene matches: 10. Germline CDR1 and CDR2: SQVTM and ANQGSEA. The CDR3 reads CSLKASGGETQYF. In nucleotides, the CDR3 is TGCAGCCTCAAGGCCAGCGGGGGCGAGACCCAGTACTTC.

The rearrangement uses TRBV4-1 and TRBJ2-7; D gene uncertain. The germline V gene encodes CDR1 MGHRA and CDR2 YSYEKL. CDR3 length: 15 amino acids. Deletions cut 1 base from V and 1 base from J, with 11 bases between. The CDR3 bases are TGCGCCAGCAGCCAAGGGTTAACAGTTTCCTACGAGCAGTACTTC. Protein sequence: CASSQGLTVSYEQYF.